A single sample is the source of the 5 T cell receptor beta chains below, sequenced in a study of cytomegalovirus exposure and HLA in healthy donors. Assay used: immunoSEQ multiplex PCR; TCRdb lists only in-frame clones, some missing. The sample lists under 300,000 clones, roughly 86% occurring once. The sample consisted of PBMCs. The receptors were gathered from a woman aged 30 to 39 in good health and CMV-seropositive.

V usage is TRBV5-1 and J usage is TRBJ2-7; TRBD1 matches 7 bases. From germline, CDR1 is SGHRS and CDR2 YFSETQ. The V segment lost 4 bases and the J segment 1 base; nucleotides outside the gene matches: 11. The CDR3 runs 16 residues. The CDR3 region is CASSLSEGAGSYEQYF. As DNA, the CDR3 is TGCGCCAGCAGCCTATCCGAGGGGGCAGGGTCCTACGAGCAGTACTTC.

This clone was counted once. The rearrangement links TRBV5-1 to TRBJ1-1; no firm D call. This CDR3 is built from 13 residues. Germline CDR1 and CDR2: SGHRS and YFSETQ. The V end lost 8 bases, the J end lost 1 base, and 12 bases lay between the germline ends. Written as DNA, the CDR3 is TGCGCCAGTTCGACGGGGAAGAACACTGAAGCTTTCTTT. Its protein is CASSTGKNTEAFF. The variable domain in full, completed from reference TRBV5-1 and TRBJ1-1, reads KAGVTQTPRYLIKTRGQQVTLSCSPISGHRSVSWYQQTPGQGLQFLFEYFSETQRNKGNFPGRFSGRQFSNSRSEMNVSTLELGDSALYLCASSTGKNTEAFFGQGTRLTVV.

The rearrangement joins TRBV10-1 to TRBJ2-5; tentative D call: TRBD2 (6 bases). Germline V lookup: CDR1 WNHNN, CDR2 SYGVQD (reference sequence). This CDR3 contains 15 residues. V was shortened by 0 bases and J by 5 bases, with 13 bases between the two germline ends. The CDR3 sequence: CASSESGGADETQYF. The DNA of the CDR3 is TGCGCCAGCAGTGAGTCGGGGGGAGCCGACGAGACCCAGTACTTC.

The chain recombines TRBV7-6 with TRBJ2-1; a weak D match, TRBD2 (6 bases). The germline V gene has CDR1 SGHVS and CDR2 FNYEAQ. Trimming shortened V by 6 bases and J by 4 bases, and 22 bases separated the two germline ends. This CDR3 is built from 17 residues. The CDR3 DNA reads TGTGCCAGCAGTTTGCGGGGAGGAGATGGGCCTTACAATGAGCAGTTCTTC. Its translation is CASSLRGGDGPYNEQFF. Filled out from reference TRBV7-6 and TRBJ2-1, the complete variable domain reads GAGVSQSPRYKVTKRGQDVALRCDPISGHVSLYWYRQALGQGPEFLTYFNYEAQQDKSGLPNDRFSAERPEGSISTLTIQRTEQRDSAMYRCASSLRGGDGPYNEQFFGPGTRLTVL.

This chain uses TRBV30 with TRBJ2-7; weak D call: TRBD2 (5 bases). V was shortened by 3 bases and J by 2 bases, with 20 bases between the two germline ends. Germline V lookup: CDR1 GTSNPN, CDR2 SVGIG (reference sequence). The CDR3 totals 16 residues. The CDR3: CAWSSIRDDYTYEQYF. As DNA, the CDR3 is TGTGCCTGGAGCAGTATTCGCGACGACTATACCTACGAGCAGTACTTC.